The 19 T cell receptor beta chains reported below all come from one sample, sequenced in a study of blood T cell repertoires in COVID-19. TCRdb's copy holds only in-frame clones and misses some; the assay was immunoSEQ multiplex PCR. The sample has just over 200,000 clones; 80% are singletons. Sequencing was carried out using peripheral blood. The receptors derive from a woman between 70 and 85 years old with acute or convalescent COVID-19.

The chain has TRBV5-5 and TRBJ2-2; 13 bases line up with TRBD2. Germline values: CDR1 SGHKS, CDR2 YYEKEE (reference sequence). V was clipped by 1 base and J by 5 bases; unmatched bases: 8. The CDR3 sequence is 18 residues long. Here the CDR3 DNA reads TGTGCCAGCAGCTTGAACGGACTAGCGGGAGCGAGGACCGGGGAGCTGTTTTTT. It encodes CASSLNGLAGARTGELFF. Together with reference TRBV5-5 and TRBJ2-2, the CDR3 gives the full variable domain: DAGVTQSPTHLIKTRGQQVTLRCSPISGHKSVSWYQQVLGQGPQFIFQYYEKEERGRGNFPDRFSARQFPNYSSELNVNALLLGDSALYLCASSLNGLAGARTGELFFGEGSRLTVL.

The rearrangement joins TRBV6-5 to TRBJ2-5, with D perhaps matching TRBD2 (6 bases). Germline V CDR1 and CDR2: MNHEY, SVGAGI. V lost 4 bases, J lost 5 bases, and 14 bases lay in between. This CDR3 is built from 14 residues. CDR3 region: CASSSATRGETQYF. The CDR3 DNA reads TGTGCCAGCAGTTCAGCCACCCGGGGGGAGACCCAGTACTTC.

This clone was recorded a few times. The V and J genes are TRBV28 and TRBJ1-6, with D perhaps matching TRBD1 (5 bases). Germline V gene data show CDR1 as MDHEN and CDR2 as SYDVKM. This CDR3 spans 14 amino acids. Trimming left V 1 base short and J 6 bases short, with 7 bases between. As DNA, the CDR3 is TGTGCCAGCAGTTTATTGGGGGGTAATTCACCCCTCCACTTT. Encoded protein: CASSLLGGNSPLHF.

The V call is TRBV3-1 (or the pseudogene TRBV3-2), the J call TRBJ1-2; tentative D call: TRBD1 (5 bases). Germline V gene lookup returns CDR1 LGHDT and CDR2 YNNKEL (reference sequence). The CDR3 loop spans 14 amino acids. V lost 1 base and J lost 7, with 13 bases in between. CDR3 region: CASSQGGPGGGYTF. Written as DNA, the CDR3 is TGTGCCAGCAGCCAAGGAGGCCCGGGGGGTGGCTACACCTTC.

V gene TRBV3-1 (or the pseudogene TRBV3-2) combines with J gene TRBJ2-3; D not certain. This CDR3 has 11 amino acids. Germline CDR1 reads LGHDT; CDR2 reads YNNKEL (reference sequence). V lost 3 bases and J 6 bases, leaving 4 bases between the germline ends. CDR3 in amino acids: CASSQSDTQYF. CDR3 nucleotide sequence: TGTGCCAGCAGCCAGAGTGATACGCAGTATTTT.

CDR3 sequence reads: CASSGTRSTDTQYF. CDR3 DNA: TGTGCCAGCAGTGGGACTAGAAGCACAGATACGCAGTATTTT. The rearrangement joins TRBV2 to TRBJ2-3, with TRBD2 matching 7 bases. CDR3 length: 14 residues. The V segment lost 4 bases and the J segment 0 bases; nucleotides outside the gene matches: 1. Germline CDR1 is SNHLY and CDR2 is FYNNEI.

The chain combines TRBV28 with TRBJ2-5, with TRBD2 matching over 9 bases. CDR3 length: 13 residues. V lost 6 bases and J lost 5; bases outside the gene matches: 4. Germline CDR1 and CDR2: MDHEN and SYDVKM. The CDR3 DNA follows: TGTGCCAGCAGGTGGACTAGCGAGGAGACCCAGTACTTC. Its protein is CASRWTSEETQYF.

The chain joins TRBV5-1 to TRBJ2-7, with unresolved D. The V gene's germline CDR1 is SGHRS and CDR2 YFSETQ. The ends were cut back, 0 bases at V and 5 bases at J, with 9 bases in the middle. The CDR3 length is 13 residues. The CDR3 here is CASSLGYPDEQYF. The CDR3 bases are TGCGCCAGCAGCTTGGGGTACCCGGACGAGCAGTACTTC.

This chain joins TRBV6-4 and TRBJ2-2, with D possibly matching TRBD2 (6 bases). The V and J ends lost 5 bases and 2 bases respectively, with 18 bases between them. The CDR3 extends over 17 amino acids. CDR1 and CDR2 (germline): MRHNA, SNTAGT. CDR3: CASSLSFGGINTGELFF. In DNA, the CDR3 is TGTGCCAGCAGTCTGAGTTTCGGCGGGATCAACACCGGGGAGCTGTTTTTT.

The chain carries TRBV21-1 and TRBJ2-5; the D call of TRBD1 is as the table states it, not checked on the DNA. TRBV21-1 is reported as a pseudogene. The CDR3 runs to 16 residues. In DNA form, the CDR3 reads TGTGCCAGCAGCCCCAGTCAAACAGTTGTTCAAGAGACCCAGTACTTC. Translated, it gives CASSPSQTVVQETQYF.

CDR3 residues: CASSQAGTGLNYGYTF. The CDR3 region has the DNA TGTGCCAGCAGTCAAGCCGGGACAGGGTTGAACTATGGCTACACCTTC. The chain combines TRBV28 with TRBJ1-2; TRBD1 aligns across 9 bases. Looked up from germline, CDR1 is MDHEN and CDR2 is SYDVKM. The CDR3 covers 16 residues. The V and J ends lost 5 bases and 2 bases, in that order; junction bases with no gene match: 9.

The chain joins TRBV7-9 to TRBJ2-5; 10 positions agree with TRBD1. The CDR3 has 16 amino acids. CDR1 and CDR2 from the germline V gene are SEHNR and FQNEAQ (reference sequence). Germline trimming cut 1 base from V and 3 bases from J; bases unmatched to any gene: 5. The CDR3 reads CASSLDGGTGEETQYF. In DNA form, the CDR3 reads TGTGCCAGCAGCTTAGACGGTGGGACAGGGGAAGAGACCCAGTACTTC.

The chain combines TRBV7-9 with TRBJ2-3, with TRBD1 matching 7 bases. J lost 0 bases, V lost 5 bases, and 8 bases had no gene match. The CDR3 runs to 16 residues. Looked up from germline, CDR1 is SEHNR and CDR2 is FQNEAQ (reference sequence). CDR3 sequence: CASSAWDSPSTDTQYF. The CDR3 nucleotides are TGTGCCAGCAGCGCCTGGGACAGCCCGAGCACAGATACGCAGTATTTT.

The chain recombines TRBV19 with TRBJ2-1; 10 bases map to TRBD1. Germline CDR1 reads LNHDA; CDR2 reads SQIVND (reference sequence). Trimming at V came to 7 bases and at J to 4 bases, leaving 7 bases not matched to a gene. CDR3 size: 15 residues. The CDR3 region has the DNA TGTGCCAGTAACAAGGGGGGACAGGGGTACAATGAGCAGTTCTTC. Amino acid sequence: CASNKGGQGYNEQFF.

To note about this clone: The junction departs from germline at one end; a sequencing error may be responsible. The V gene is TRBV7-8, the J gene TRBJ1-1, with 8 positions matching TRBD1. This CDR3 region has 13 residues. Germline V gene sequence: CDR1 SGHVS, CDR2 FQNEAQ. The CDR3 spells CASSPSLTSDRAF. CDR3 in DNA: TGTGCCAGCAGCCCAAGCCTGACCTCGGACAGGGCGTTT.

The chain joins TRBV6-5 to TRBJ1-1; a possible D gene is TRBD1 (6 bases). Trimming stripped 8 bases from V and 1 base from J, with 17 bases between. The CDR3 covers 15 residues. Germline V gene lookup returns CDR1 MNHEY and CDR2 SVGAGI. CDR3 amino acids: CASRYQKQGNTEAFF. DNA for the CDR3: TGTGCCAGCCGGTACCAAAAACAGGGGAACACTGAAGCTTTCTTT.

CDR3 residues: CASSPPGQGNTEAFF. DNA of the CDR3: TGTGCCAGCAGCCCGCCGGGACAGGGGAACACTGAAGCTTTCTTT. The chain carries TRBV5-4 and TRBJ1-1; 9 bases match TRBD1. V shed 4 bases, J shed 1 base, and the junction held 5 bases outside the gene matches. Per germline, CDR1 SGHNT and CDR2 YYREEE (reference sequence). This CDR3 has 15 amino acids.

The chain carries TRBV4-1 and TRBJ2-5; 14 nucleotides line up with TRBD2. Unmatched junction bases numbered 2, after V lost 3 bases and J lost 5 bases. Germline values: CDR1 MGHRA, CDR2 YSYEKL. The length of the CDR3 is 15 residues. The CDR3 DNA reads TGCGCCAGCAGCCAGGGACTAGCGGGAGTTGAGACCCAGTACTTC. Amino acid sequence: CASSQGLAGVETQYF.

This sequence joins TRBV5-1 and TRBJ2-2; tentatively, D is TRBD1 (6 bases). The CDR3 extends over 14 amino acids. Trimming cost V 5 bases and J 6 bases, with 14 bases left between them. Looked up from germline, CDR1 is SGHRS and CDR2 is YFSETQ. The CDR3 coding sequence is TGCGCCAGCAGACCATGGGGGCCCCCCGGGGAGCTGTTTTTT. Protein sequence: CASRPWGPPGELFF.